These 25 T cell receptor beta chains were sequenced from one sample in a study of cytomegalovirus exposure and HLA in healthy donors. Generated by immunoSEQ multiplex PCR, the TCRdb table keeps only in-frame clones and is missing some. The sample has about 360,000 clones, about nine tenths seen once. What was sequenced was PBMCs. The receptors stem from a woman in her late teens or twenties in good health and CMV-seronegative.

In its sample, this clone was seen once. This rearrangement joins TRBV28 to TRBJ2-2; D is possibly TRBD2 (6 bases). CDR1 and CDR2 (germline): MDHEN, SYDVKM. The CDR3 spans 15 residues. Trimming removed 2 bases at V and 7 bases at J, with 14 bases between. The CDR3 sequence is CASSLGGSSGGELFF. The CDR3 region has the DNA TGTGCCAGCAGTTTAGGGGGGTCCTCGGGCGGGGAGCTGTTTTTT.

The chain uses TRBV15 and TRBJ1-5, with D possibly being TRBD1 (5 bases). Germline V gives CDR1 LNHNV, CDR2 YYDKDF (reference sequence). The CDR3 covers 17 residues. V gave up 0 bases and J gave up 6 bases, with 18 bases separating them. CDR3 nucleotides: TGTGCCACCAGCAGAGATACGTACAGGACGTATGGTCAGCCCCAGCATTTT. Protein product: CATSRDTYRTYGQPQHF.

The chain recombines TRBV28 with TRBJ1-1; weak D call: TRBD1 (6 bases). From germline, CDR1 is MDHEN and CDR2 SYDVKM. V was cut by 6 bases and J by 4 bases, with 15 bases left in between. This CDR3 comprises 14 residues. The CDR3, as DNA: TGTGCCAGCAGGTTAGGGGGGGGAATCACTGAAGCTTTCTTT. Residues: CASRLGGGITEAFF.

V is TRBV6-1 and J is TRBJ2-7; 9 nucleotides line up with TRBD1. Germline V gene sequence: CDR1 MNHNS, CDR2 SASEGT. This CDR3 is built from 14 residues. V lost 4 bases and J lost 3; bases outside the gene matches: 4. CDR3 bases: TGTGCCAGCAGTGGGGGACAGGGTGGCTACGAGCAGTACTTC. Amino acid sequence: CASSGGQGGYEQYF.

The chain carries TRBV2 and TRBJ2-2, with a weak D call TRBD2 (6 bases). The CDR3 covers 19 residues. The V and J ends lost 6 bases and 0 bases respectively, with 23 bases between them. Germline-derived CDR1 and CDR2 are SNHLY and FYNNEI. CDR3 nucleotides: TGTGCCAGCAGGGAGGGTCCCGGGGGTAAGCCCTCGAACACCGGGGAGCTGTTTTTT. Its translation is CASREGPGGKPSNTGELFF.

This chain uses TRBV5-1 with TRBJ1-2; 7 positions agree with TRBD1. The germline gives CDR1 SGHRS, CDR2 YFSETQ. This CDR3 has 14 amino acids. After removal of 5 bases from V and 3 bases from J, the junction contained 7 bases not matched to a gene. CDR3 nucleotide sequence: TGCGCCAGCAGTACTACAGGGGTGGACTATGGCTACACCTTC. This gives the protein CASSTTGVDYGYTF.

The CDR3 protein is CASSVDPNEQFF. CDR3 DNA: TGTGCCAGCAGCGTAGATCCGAATGAGCAGTTCTTC. This chain joins TRBV9 and TRBJ2-1; D not resolved. From germline, CDR1 is SGDLS and CDR2 YYNGEE. The CDR3 has 12 amino acids. Trimming pared 0 bases from V and 7 bases from J, leaving 5 bases between.

The CDR3 region has the DNA TGTGCCTGGAGTGTACGAGCAGGGACTTATGGCTACACCTTC. This translates into CAWSVRAGTYGYTF. The gene calls are TRBV30 and TRBJ1-2; D may be TRBD1 (5 bases). CDR3 length: 14 residues. V dropped 0 bases and J dropped 5 bases, with 13 bases sitting between them. Germline-derived CDR1 and CDR2 are GTSNPN and SVGIG (reference sequence).

DNA for the CDR3: TGTGCCAGCAGTCAACTTCACCGCCGGGACAGGAGACTAGGGGAGCAGTACTTC. Residues: CASSQLHRRDRRLGEQYF. V and J are TRBV4-2 and TRBJ2-7; 8 positions match TRBD1. The germline V gene encodes CDR1 LGHNA and CDR2 YNFKEQ. The junction had 23 bases not matched to a gene; V was cut back by 6 bases and J by 7 bases. The CDR3 spans 18 residues.

The chain links TRBV6-1 to TRBJ2-7, with a weak D call TRBD1 (6 bases). Trimming cost V 5 bases and J 3 bases, with 17 bases left between them. The CDR3 totals 15 residues. The germline gives CDR1 MNHNS, CDR2 SASEGT. CDR3 nucleotide sequence: TGTGCCAGCAGTACTTTGGGGCAGGGGTTCTACGAGCAGTACTTC. This codes for CASSTLGQGFYEQYF.

The chain links TRBV6-1 to TRBJ2-3; 12 bases match TRBD2. The CDR3 extends over 15 amino acids. Trimming took 2 bases from V and 4 from J; bases not matched to a gene: 1. Germline V gene sequence: CDR1 MNHNS, CDR2 SASEGT. CDR3 sequence: CASSELAGGSDTQYF. In DNA, the CDR3 is TGTGCCAGCAGTGAACTAGCGGGGGGGTCAGATACGCAGTATTTT.

The J gene is TRBJ2-5, the V gene TRBV7-9; maybe TRBD2 (5 bases). Germline V gene lookup returns CDR1 SEHNR and CDR2 FQNEAQ (reference sequence). V was shortened by 5 bases and J by 4 bases, with 14 bases between the two germline ends. The CDR3 is made up of 14 amino acids. The CDR3 region has the DNA TGTGCCAGCAGCCCCCCGGCTAGCCTAGAGACCCAGTACTTC. This translates into CASSPPASLETQYF.

The CDR3 DNA reads as TGTGCCAGCAGTTTAGTCGACGAGCAGTACTTC. It specifies CASSLVDEQYF. This chain links TRBV28 with TRBJ2-7; D remains ambiguous. V lost 2 bases and J lost 5, with 4 bases in between. Germline assignment: CDR1 MDHEN and CDR2 SYDVKM. The CDR3 is 11 amino acids.

V and J are TRBV7-9 and TRBJ1-2, with 7 bases lining up with TRBD1. The CDR3 runs 14 residues. CDR1 and CDR2 (germline): SEHNR, FQNEAQ (reference sequence). The V segment lost 5 bases and the J segment 7 bases; nucleotides outside the gene matches: 10. The CDR3 reads CASSNTYDRVGYTF. In DNA form, the CDR3 reads TGTGCCAGCAGCAATACGTACGACAGGGTTGGCTACACCTTC.

This clone was observed a single time. The chain combines TRBV6-5 with TRBJ1-2; D call uncertain. Germline V gene lookup returns CDR1 MNHEY and CDR2 SVGAGI. CDR3 size: 14 residues. The ends were cut back, 6 bases at V and 4 bases at J, with 15 bases in the middle. The CDR3 DNA follows: TGTGCCAGCAGCGGAGGAGGGAAGGGCTATGGCTACACCTTC. It is translated as CASSGGGKGYGYTF.

This clone has only one observation. The J gene is TRBJ2-2, the V gene TRBV5-6; 7 positions match TRBD2. After removal of 2 bases from V and 7 bases from J, the junction contained 2 bases not matched to a gene. This CDR3 comprises 13 residues. CDR1 and CDR2 (germline): SGHDT, YYEEEE. Here the CDR3 reads CASSFSGVGELFF. The DNA of the CDR3 is TGTGCCAGCAGCTTCAGCGGGGTCGGGGAGCTGTTTTTT.

The chain has TRBV28 and TRBJ2-7, with 10 bases matching TRBD2. The CDR3 has 15 amino acids. CDR1 and CDR2 from the germline V gene are MDHEN and SYDVKM. Trimming removed 6 bases from V and 5 bases from J; junction bases left unmatched: 10. The CDR3 sequence is CASSYPSGRAHEQYF. The CDR3 bases are TGTGCCAGCAGCTACCCAAGCGGGAGGGCCCACGAGCAGTACTTC.

The rearrangement uses TRBV6-1 and TRBJ2-7; D ambiguous. Trimming left V 1 base short and J 6 bases short, with 7 bases between. Germline loops: CDR1 MNHNS, CDR2 SASEGT. The CDR3 consists of 12 residues. CDR3 in amino acids: CASSEDMVEQYF. CDR3 nucleotide sequence: TGTGCCAGCAGTGAAGACATGGTCGAGCAGTACTTC.

The chain carries TRBV4-2 and TRBJ2-2; the match to TRBD2 covers 8 bases. V shed 0 bases and J 6 bases; nucleotides not matched to a gene: 9. CDR1 is LGHNA and CDR2 is YNFKEQ in the germline V gene. CDR3 length equals 17 residues. The CDR3 loop is CASSQDPSGGGAGELFF. CDR3 nucleotide sequence: TGTGCCAGCAGCCAAGACCCCTCCGGGGGGGGTGCCGGGGAGCTGTTTTTT.

This clone was seen many times. The rearrangement joins TRBV7-2 to TRBJ1-2, with 7 bases matching TRBD1. Germline V gene lookup returns CDR1 SGHTA and CDR2 FQGNSA. This CDR3 is 12 amino acids long. The junction had 3 bases not matched to a gene; V was cut back by 7 bases and J by 4 bases. The CDR3 DNA reads as TGTGCCAGCACCGACAGGGCCTATGGCTACACCTTC. It is translated as CASTDRAYGYTF.

The chain links TRBV13 to TRBJ1-1; D gene uncertain. From germline, CDR1 is PRHDT and CDR2 FYEKMQ (reference sequence). Trimming took off 5 bases at V and 1 base at J, with 8 bases between the two ends. The length of the CDR3 is 13 residues. The CDR3 nucleotides read TGTGCCAGCAGCCCTCCCCCGAACACTGAAGCTTTCTTT. Protein: CASSPPPNTEAFF.

This chain uses TRBV6-1 with TRBJ1-3; 8 bases align to TRBD1. After removal of 6 bases from V and 4 bases from J, the junction contained 8 bases not matched to a gene. Germline lookup yields CDR1 MNHNS and CDR2 SASEGT. This CDR3 spans 15 amino acids. The CDR3 protein is CASSEVQGAGNTIYF. The CDR3 DNA is TGTGCCAGCAGCGAGGTTCAGGGGGCGGGAAACACCATATATTTT.

This rearrangement joins TRBV28 to TRBJ1-2; the D gene is possibly TRBD1 (5 bases). The CDR3 has 12 residues. The germline gives CDR1 MDHEN, CDR2 SYDVKM. Trimming removed 6 bases from V and 1 base from J, with 6 bases in between. CDR3 amino acids: CASRQGNYGYTF. CDR3 DNA sequence: TGTGCCAGCAGGCAGGGTAACTATGGCTACACCTTC.

This sequence joins TRBV5-1 and TRBJ1-2, with 11 bases fitting TRBD1. The V segment lost 3 bases and the J segment 6 bases; nucleotides outside the gene matches: 7. CDR1 is SGHRS and CDR2 is YFSETQ in the germline V gene. This CDR3 contains 15 residues. The CDR3 reads CASSSRTGGADGYTF. The CDR3 region has the DNA TGCGCCAGCAGCTCGAGGACAGGGGGCGCCGATGGCTACACCTTC. The full variable domain, with the rest looked up from reference TRBV5-1 and TRBJ1-2, is KAGVTQTPRYLIKTRGQQVTLSCSPISGHRSVSWYQQTPGQGLQFLFEYFSETQRNKGNFPGRFSGRQFSNSRSEMNVSTLELGDSALYLCASSSRTGGADGYTFGSGTRLTVV.

V is TRBV6-6 and J is TRBJ2-5; 8 positions agree with TRBD2. The V gene's germline CDR1 is MNHNY and CDR2 SVGAGI (reference sequence). Losses at the gene ends were 2 bases for V and 5 bases for J; bases not matched to a gene: 10. The CDR3 contains 16 residues. This CDR3 reads CASSYAPGGGLETQYF. The CDR3, as DNA: TGTGCCAGCAGTTACGCCCCGGGGGGGGGCCTGGAGACCCAGTACTTC.